These T cell receptor beta chains were read from a single sample in a study of Ad26.COV2.S vaccination and SARS-CoV-2 variants. The repertoire was sequenced with immunoSEQ multiplex PCR; TCRdb's copy has only in-frame clones and lacks some. This sample yields approximately 97,000 clones, of which over 70% are seen a single time; about 18% belongs to the top ten. Sequenced here: peripheral blood, sampled after recovery from COVID-19. These receptors were collected from a human donor who had recovered from COVID-19. Each CDR3 is given with its conserved first and last residue. D genes are given only for firm matches. Expanded clones are given a class, and other clones once, few, many or no size at all.

D,size,V,J,CDR3,DNA
.,.,TRBV5-1,TRBJ1-6,CASRQDSGSNSPLHF,TGCGCCAGCAGACAAGACAGTGGTAGCAATTCACCCCTCCACTTT
.,once,TRBV19,TRBJ2-5,CASSWAGSQETQYF,TGTGCCAGTAGTTGGGCAGGGAGCCAAGAGACCCAGTACTTC
.,.,TRBV12-3/TRBV12-4,TRBJ1-5,CASSFRGGAQHF,TGTGCCAGCAGTTTTCGGGGAGGCGCCCAGCATTTT
TRBD2,.,TRBV6-5,TRBJ2-7,CASMRGAASYEQYF,TGTGCCAGCATGCGGGGGGCAGCATCCTACGAGCAGTACTTC
.,.,TRBV2,TRBJ1-2,CASSEALGDRGYTF,TGTGCCAGCAGTGAAGCGCTTGGGGATCGGGGCTACACCTTC
TRBD1,.,TRBV19,TRBJ1-4,CASSRSGTTGVNEKLFF,TGTGCCAGTAGTAGATCGGGAACTACAGGGGTTAATGAAAAACTGTTTTTT
TRBD2,few,TRBV6-5,TRBJ2-3,CATETSGTDTQYF,TGTGCCACCGAGACTAGCGGCACAGATACGCAGTATTTT
TRBD1,.,TRBV29-1,TRBJ1-2,CSVEDRDYGYTF,TGCAGCGTCGAGGACAGGGACTATGGCTACACCTTC
.,.,TRBV7-8,TRBJ2-7,CASSRPSGREQYF,TGTGCCAGCAGCCGCCCTTCAGGGAGGGAGCAGTACTTC
.,.,TRBV19,TRBJ1-1,CASSWAENTEAFF,TGTGCCAGTAGTTGGGCTGAGAACACTGAAGCTTTCTTT
.,.,TRBV3-1/TRBV3-2,TRBJ2-7,CASSQDVKRTSYEQYF,TGTGCCAGCAGCCAAGATGTGAAGCGGACCTCCTACGAGCAGTACTTC
.,once,TRBV7-2,TRBJ2-1,CASSLAPRTEQFF,TGTGCCAGCAGCTTAGCGCCAAGGACTGAGCAGTTCTTC
TRBD1,.,TRBV2,TRBJ1-2,CASSMTGDGYTF,TGTGCCAGCAGCATGACAGGGGACGGCTACACCTTC
.,.,TRBV7-2,TRBJ1-2,CASTHPGEKYGYTF,TGTGCCAGCACCCACCCGGGGGAGAAATACGGCTACACCTTC
.,.,TRBV5-4,TRBJ2-5,CASSPRDIRGETQYF,TGTGCCAGCAGCCCCCGGGACATCCGTGGAGAGACCCAGTACTTC
.,few,TRBV19,TRBJ1-4,CASGRDSEKLFF,TGTGCCAGTGGGAGGGATAGTGAAAAACTGTTTTTT
.,.,TRBV10-3,TRBJ2-7,CAISEAGSTGGYEQYF,TGTGCCATCAGTGAGGCCGGTTCGACAGGAGGTTACGAGCAGTACTTC
TRBD1,.,TRBV6-5,TRBJ1-2,CASSYGVQGAEGYTF,TGTGCCAGCAGTTACGGCGTACAGGGGGCCGAAGGCTACACCTTC
.,.,TRBV10-3,TRBJ1-3,CAISAVRGSGNTIYF,TGTGCCATCAGTGCAGTGAGAGGGTCTGGAAACACCATATATTTT
.,.,TRBV2,TRBJ2-6,CASSEGRGANVLTF,TGTGCCAGCAGTGAGGGGAGGGGGGCCAACGTCCTGACTTTC
TRBD1,.,TRBV6-6,TRBJ1-1,CASSGQGITEAFF,TGTGCCAGCTCGGGACAGGGGATCACTGAAGCTTTCTTT
.,many,TRBV4-3,TRBJ2-3,CASSQDGRAADTQYF,TGCGCCAGCAGCCAAGACGGCAGGGCGGCAGATACGCAGTATTTT
.,.,TRBV10-2,TRBJ2-5,CASSSLTGVLGTQYF,TGCGCCAGCAGTTCCCTCACAGGAGTATTGGGGACCCAGTACTTC
.,.,TRBV4-2,TRBJ2-1,CASSQEGGGGYNEQFF,TGTGCCAGCAGCCAAGAGGGGGGCGGGGGCTACAATGAGCAGTTCTTC
.,.,TRBV11-2,TRBJ1-1,CASRPLVRGTEAFF,TGTGCCAGCAGACCTCTAGTGAGGGGCACTGAAGCTTTCTTT